This T cell receptor (beta chain) was observed in a study of neurological immune-mediated disorders (dated by TCRdb to about 2019). A note on the overall study: Among the approximately 35 multiple sclerosis patients, roughly 31 had relapsing-remitting MS and 3 had secondary progressive MS. Using UMI-based sequencing, the study compared peripheral blood TCR-beta repertoires from patients with HTLV-I-associated myelopathy (HAM/TSP), patients with multiple sclerosis, and healthy controls. The roughly 100 TCR-beta libraries covered PBMC samples along with longitudinal samples, technical triplicates, and paired sorted CD4+ and CD8+ T-cell subsets. Each longitudinal HAM/TSP and healthy donor was sampled at 3 time-points spaced at about 3-40 month intervals. The cohort comprised 60 to 75 subjects: around 15 HAM/TSP patients, some 34 multiple sclerosis patients and 20 or so healthy controls. Overall results and qualifications from the work: No identical CDR3 amino acid sequences were found to be shared among expanded clones across subjects, suggesting that TCR-beta repertoires were private in all groups. In phylogenetic analysis, the repertoires of 18 of 34 MS patients grouped into a cluster of related CDR3 sequences, which suggests a possible signature at the repertoire level. No clinical or MRI features were associated with the MS cluster, and the authors said that larger cohorts are needed. TCR clonal expansion was greatest in HAM/TSP patients and smallest in MS patients, who ranked below even healthy controls.

To synthesize cDNA, template-switch 5'RACE was performed with a primer carrying a 10-nucleotide random unique molecular identifier so that each TCR transcript was tagged. Every sequencing run covered 15-18 subjects and yielded more than 200 million TCR-beta sequences. Total RNA was extracted with the RNeasy kit. The KAPA Real-time Library Amplification kit was used to amplify TCR-beta VDJ regions with primers targeting the TCR constant region and the 5'RACE anchor. Sample indexes and Illumina adaptors were added in a first PCR, after which library yield was increased in a second PCR. The roughly 650 bp TCR product was size-selected on a 2% E-gel SizeSelection system after Ampure bead purification. Before pooling, library quality was checked on a Bioanalyzer, concentration was measured with Qubit, and libraries were quantified with the Kapa Library Quantification kit. An Illumina HiSeq 2500 was used to sequence the libraries paired-end at 2 x 150 bp. To increase sequence diversity, about 25-30% phiX was spiked into each library pool. On the study's bioinformatics: The quality-filtered reads were processed with the UMI-based MiGEC pipeline, whose error correction step removed more than 80% of the raw TCR sequences. IMGT germline references were used for aligning VDJ genes, and each clonotype was defined as a unique CDR3 amino acid sequence together with its V-J genes. Clonal expansion, Shannon diversity and CDR3 relatedness (CalcPairwiseDistances, ClusterSamples) were evaluated with VDJtools, and phylogenetic trees were built with CLCbio workbench. Clones with at least 8 unique UMIs were defined as expanded, with this threshold being based on coefficient-of-variation modelling across technical triplicates. TCRdb applied fastp at Q25 and MiXCR to the public reads, then kept only in-frame beta chains. Identical CDR3 proteins give one entry, which carries the most common genes and DNA. None of the V and J calls come from the authors' own analysis; TCRdb made them. The sample data list about 80,000 distinct CDR3 sequences, and 4.3% of these were observed just once. Of the sample, approximately 5.8% falls within the top ten clones.

The sample's time point label, decoded: longitudinal time-point 3. Unsorted PBMC libraries were generated from 2 million PBMCs stored in RNAlater at -80 °C until RNA extraction. Multiple sclerosis patients were enrolled in a US clinical protocol under which disease progression was evaluated by magnetic resonance imaging. Peripheral blood underwent Ficoll-Hypaque density gradient centrifugation to isolate PBMCs, which were then cryopreserved in liquid nitrogen. This clonotype was found many times. Its antigen target is currently unknown. Base qualities are not recorded, but no much larger clone differs from it by a single base. Sequencing was performed on PBMCs. The sequence was obtained from a woman in her sixties or seventies with multiple sclerosis.

DNA sequence: TGTGCCAGCAGTTTAATTGGCGGGGGGGCCAATGAGCAGTTCTTC. Its coded protein is CASSLIGGGANEQFF. The chain uses TRBV12-3 or TRBV12-4 and TRBJ2-1; 9 central bases correspond to TRBD2. From cysteine to phenylalanine, the CDR3 is 15 amino acids long. Only the CDR3 region is kept as DNA, spanning 45 bases read in frame from base 1. Trimming removed 2 bases from V and 6 bases from J; the gene matches leave 5 bases unexplained.